Following are 29 T cell receptor beta chains from one sample sequenced in a study of cytomegalovirus exposure and HLA in healthy donors. PCR primers comprised 60 Vbeta and 13 Jbeta primers. Assay used: immunoSEQ multiplex PCR; TCRdb lists only in-frame clones, some missing. The sample includes 130,000 to 150,000 clones, 80% of them seen just once. The specimen sequenced was PBMCs. The receptors here all came from a man aged 40-55 years in good health and CMV-seropositive.

The chain has TRBV15 and TRBJ1-3, with 8 positions matching TRBD1. Germline CDR1 and CDR2: LNHNV and YYDKDF (reference sequence). V lost 5 bases, J lost 2 bases, and 5 bases stayed unmatched. The CDR3 totals 15 residues. The CDR3 region has the DNA TGTGCCACCAGCCCGGACAGGGCGGCTGGAAACACCATATATTTT. This gives the protein CATSPDRAAGNTIYF.

This rearrangement joins TRBV6-1 to TRBJ2-7; TRBD1 matches at 9 bases. Unmatched junction bases numbered 8, after V lost 8 bases and J lost 0 bases. Germline CDR1 is MNHNS and CDR2 is SASEGT. This CDR3 contains 15 residues. CDR3 protein: CASSAGTGLSYEQYF. The CDR3 DNA reads TGTGCCAGCTCCGCTGGGACAGGGCTCTCCTACGAGCAGTACTTC.

Details on this clone: The junction departs from germline at one end; a sequencing error may be responsible. V and J are TRBV29-1 and TRBJ1-1; 11 nucleotides agree with TRBD1. The CDR3 has 12 amino acids. Germline V gene sequence: CDR1 SQVTM, CDR2 ANQGSEA. Here the CDR3 DNA reads TGCAGCGTTGGAGGGACAGGGGGTCCTTTGGGCTTT. Translating it yields CSVGGTGGPLGF.

The rearrangement joins TRBV6-6 to TRBJ1-6, with D perhaps matching TRBD1 (6 bases). From germline, CDR1 is MNHNY and CDR2 SVGAGI (reference sequence). The germline V and J ends were trimmed by 5 bases and 9 bases, with 17 bases remaining between them. The length of the CDR3 is 15 residues. The CDR3 loop is CASSPAGAWGSPLHF. Written as DNA, the CDR3 is TGTGCCAGCAGTCCTGCAGGGGCCTGGGGTTCACCCCTCCACTTT.

The V call is TRBV6-5, the J call TRBJ2-5; the D gene is possibly TRBD1 (5 bases). This CDR3 is 15 amino acids long. V lost 3 bases and J lost 5, with 16 bases in between. CDR1 MNHEY and CDR2 SVGAGI come from the germline V gene. The CDR3: CASSYQGRGKETQYF. CDR3 coding DNA: TGTGCCAGCAGTTATCAGGGAAGGGGAAAGGAGACCCAGTACTTC.

The chain uses TRBV7-6 and TRBJ1-1; D is uncertain. Trimming stripped 5 bases from V and 0 bases from J, with 7 bases between. This CDR3 is built from 13 residues. From germline, CDR1 is SGHVS and CDR2 FNYEAQ. The CDR3 coding sequence is TGTGCCAGCAGCCCCCCGTTGAACACTGAAGCTTTCTTT. Translation: CASSPPLNTEAFF.

The chain joins TRBV6-5 to TRBJ1-2, with 11 nucleotides matching TRBD1. V lost 2 bases, J lost 3 bases, and 2 bases stayed unmatched. The CDR3 contains 15 residues. Germline V gene data show CDR1 as MNHEY and CDR2 as SVGAGI. For the CDR3, the DNA is TGTGCCAGCAGTTACCGGGGACAGGGGGACTATGGCTACACCTTC. The encoded protein is CASSYRGQGDYGYTF.

This chain joins TRBV27 and TRBJ2-7, with D possibly TRBD1 on 6 matching bases. Germline V lookup: CDR1 MNHEY, CDR2 SMNVEV (reference sequence). The CDR3 covers 15 residues. Between the trimmed V and J ends, which lost 6 bases and 3 bases, there was a span of 18 bases. The CDR3 coding sequence is TGTGCCAGCAGACAGGGACAAACGGGGTACTACGAGCAGTACTTC. Amino acids: CASRQGQTGYYEQYF.

This clone was seen a handful of times. The gene calls are TRBV7-2 and TRBJ1-2; D is uncertain. Germline V lookup: CDR1 SGHTA, CDR2 FQGNSA. CDR3 length: 13 amino acids. V gave up 5 bases and J gave up 2 bases, with 9 bases separating them. CDR3 in DNA: TGTGCCAGCAGCGGAGGGTCCAACTATGGCTACACCTTC. Translated: CASSGGSNYGYTF.

This clone occurred once. This sequence joins TRBV28 and TRBJ1-5; no firm D call. CDR3 size: 13 residues. Looked up from germline, CDR1 is MDHEN and CDR2 is SYDVKM. Trimming left V 4 bases short and J 4 bases short, with 8 bases between. The CDR3, as DNA: TGTGCCAGCAGTTCGGGAGGGAATCAGCCCCAGCATTTT. It translates to CASSSGGNQPQHF.

V is TRBV11-2 and J is TRBJ2-7; 7 bases agree with TRBD2. Germline assignment: CDR1 SGHAT and CDR2 FQNNGV. This CDR3 contains 17 residues. J lost 2 bases, V lost 4 bases, and 14 bases had no gene match. CDR3 sequence: CASSYPSRSRGAYEQYF. CDR3 DNA sequence: TGTGCCAGCAGCTACCCGTCCCGTTCCCGGGGGGCCTACGAGCAGTACTTC.

The chain is built from TRBV5-1 and TRBJ2-3; D is unclear. The CDR3 is 12 amino acids. Trimming removed 2 bases at V and 4 bases at J, with 5 bases between. Germline CDR1 is SGHRS and CDR2 is YFSETQ. The CDR3 reads CASSFEADTQYF. The CDR3 bases are TGCGCCAGCAGCTTCGAGGCAGATACGCAGTATTTT.

This chain joins TRBV11-2 and TRBJ1-4; tentatively, D is TRBD1 (5 bases). Trimming cost V 5 bases and J 8 bases, with 12 bases left between them. Germline V lookup: CDR1 SGHAT, CDR2 FQNNGV. The CDR3 length is 13 residues. CDR3 DNA sequence: TGTGCCAGCAGCCGATACGCAGGGGAAAAACTGTTTTTT. This translates into CASSRYAGEKLFF.

The CDR3 reads CATSRDLSSGLVLGFF. CDR3 in DNA: TGTGCCACCAGCAGAGATTTGTCTAGCGGCCTAGTCTTAGGGTTCTTC. V is TRBV15 and J is TRBJ2-1; 7 nucleotides align to TRBD2. Germline loops: CDR1 LNHNV, CDR2 YYDKDF (reference sequence). With 0 bases clipped from V and 15 bases from J, the junction kept 17 bases outside the gene matches. CDR3 length: 16 residues.

The chain is built from TRBV7-6 and TRBJ2-2, with D possibly TRBD2 on 6 matching bases. Trimming pared 6 bases from V and 0 bases from J, leaving 14 bases between. The CDR3 extends over 16 amino acids. Germline V gene data show CDR1 as SGHVS and CDR2 as FNYEAQ. The CDR3 loop reads CASSYQAGANTGELFF. The CDR3 DNA reads as TGTGCCAGCAGTTATCAAGCGGGTGCGAACACCGGGGAGCTGTTTTTT.

The rearrangement links TRBV7-9 to TRBJ1-2, with TRBD1 matching 9 bases. V was pared by 3 bases and J by 3 bases, with 5 bases of the junction left unmatched. Germline V lookup: CDR1 SEHNR, CDR2 FQNEAQ (reference sequence). The length of the CDR3 is 15 residues. In DNA, the CDR3 is TGTGCCAGCAGCTTTAGACAGGGGGTTGACTATGGCTACACCTTC. This translates into CASSFRQGVDYGYTF.

CDR3 protein: CASSHRTGSEQYF. The CDR3 bases are TGTGCCAGCAGCCACCGGACAGGGTCCGAGCAGTACTTC. The rearrangement uses TRBV14 and TRBJ2-7, with 8 nucleotides matching TRBD1. The J segment lost 6 bases and the V segment lost 3 bases, leaving 4 bases of the junction unmatched. Per the germline V gene, CDR1 is SGHDN and CDR2 is FVKESK. The CDR3 consists of 13 residues. Supplemented by reference TRBV14 and TRBJ2-7, the full variable domain reads EAGVTQFPSHSVIEKGQTVTLRCDPISGHDNLYWYRRVMGKEIKFLLHFVKESKQDESGMPNNRFLAERTGGTYSTLKVQPAELEDSGVYFCASSHRTGSEQYFGPGTRLTVT.

J is TRBJ2-1 and V is TRBV29-1; 8 bases are a match to TRBD2. J lost 0 bases, V lost 5 bases, and 6 bases had no gene match. There are 15 residues in the CDR3. In germline, CDR1 is SQVTM, CDR2 ANQGSEA. The CDR3 coding sequence is TGCAGCGTTCAATATAGCGGGACCTCCTACAATGAGCAGTTCTTC. It translates to CSVQYSGTSYNEQFF.

The chain combines TRBV19 with TRBJ1-2, with 9 bases that match TRBD1. CDR3 length: 15 residues. J gave up 7 bases and V 4 bases, and 10 bases lay outside the gene matches. Looked up from germline, CDR1 is LNHDA and CDR2 is SQIVND (reference sequence). CDR3 sequence: CASSTGTGYPLGYTF. The DNA for the CDR3 is TGTGCCAGTAGTACCGGGACAGGGTATCCCCTTGGCTACACCTTC.

The chain has TRBV6-5 and TRBJ1-5; no clear D gene. From germline, CDR1 is MNHEY and CDR2 SVGAGI. The CDR3 is 13 residues long. V lost 8 bases and J lost 2, with 10 bases in between. The CDR3 here is CASQRGGNQPQHF. CDR3 sequence (DNA): TGTGCCAGCCAGCGGGGAGGCAATCAGCCCCAGCATTTT.

V and J are TRBV6-1 and TRBJ1-6; 7 bases agree with TRBD1. Germline-derived CDR1 and CDR2 are MNHNS and SASEGT. The CDR3 runs to 15 residues. V gave up 4 bases and J gave up 8 bases; unmatched junction bases: 8. The CDR3 protein is CASSVRGQWDSPLHF. In DNA, the CDR3 is TGTGCCAGCAGTGTTAGGGGGCAATGGGATTCACCCCTCCACTTT.

CDR3 sequence: CASSRGGSGNTIYF. The CDR3 coding sequence is TGTGCCAGCAGCCGAGGGGGCTCTGGAAACACCATATATTTT. The V gene is TRBV6-6, the J gene TRBJ1-3; weak D call: TRBD1 (6 bases). Trimming removed 6 bases at V and 0 bases at J, with 9 bases between. The CDR3 consists of 14 residues. Germline loops: CDR1 MNHNY, CDR2 SVGAGI (reference sequence).

The genes are TRBV27 and TRBJ2-1, with D possibly TRBD2 on 6 matching bases. The germline V and J ends were trimmed by 6 bases and 4 bases, with 19 bases remaining between them. Germline loops: CDR1 MNHEY, CDR2 SMNVEV (reference sequence). CDR3 length: 16 residues. The CDR3 nucleotides are TGTGCCAGCAGCCCTAGAGGGGCGGGGCTTTACAATGAGCAGTTCTTC. This gives the protein CASSPRGAGLYNEQFF.

The V gene is TRBV7-8, the J gene TRBJ1-2; 7 nucleotides align to TRBD1. Germline-derived CDR1 and CDR2 are SGHVS and FQNEAQ. The CDR3 loop spans 15 amino acids. V was pared by 1 base and J by 5 bases, with 7 bases of the junction left unmatched. CDR3 loop: CASSLGQGKPYGYTF. The DNA for the CDR3 is TGTGCCAGCAGCTTAGGACAGGGTAAACCGTATGGCTACACCTTC. The full variable domain, its missing parts supplied by reference TRBV7-8 and TRBJ1-2, is GAGVSQSPRYKVAKRGQDVALRCDPISGHVSLFWYQQALGQGPEFLTYFQNEAQLDKSGLPSDRFFAERPEGSVSTLKIQRTQQEDSAVYLCASSLGQGKPYGYTFGSGTRLTVV.

CDR3 residues: CASSLRGGAGYGYTF. DNA of the CDR3: TGTGCCAGCAGTTTACGGGGGGGCGCCGGCTATGGCTACACCTTC. The chain couples TRBV6-5 to TRBJ1-2, with TRBD1 as a possible D gene (6 bases). Looked up from germline, CDR1 is MNHEY and CDR2 is SVGAGI. Trimming stripped 4 bases from V and 4 bases from J, with 16 bases between. The CDR3 contains 15 residues.

This chain joins TRBV6-5 and TRBJ1-3; the D gene is possibly TRBD1 (6 bases). Germline V gene data show CDR1 as MNHEY and CDR2 as SVGAGI. V dropped 2 bases and J dropped 4 bases, with 12 bases sitting between them. CDR3 length: 15 residues. CDR3 sequence reads: CASSYQGTSGNTIYF. Here the CDR3 DNA reads TGTGCCAGCAGTTACCAGGGGACGAGCGGAAACACCATATATTTT.

This clone appeared a few times. This rearrangement joins TRBV6-5 to TRBJ1-1; no definite D call. CDR1 MNHEY and CDR2 SVGAGI come from the germline V gene. The CDR3 has 13 residues. With 2 bases removed from V and 8 bases from J, the gap between germline ends came to 12 bases. CDR3 residues: CASSYNEEIEAFF. The CDR3 DNA reads TGTGCCAGCAGTTACAACGAGGAAATAGAAGCTTTCTTT.

The chain recombines TRBV7-9 with TRBJ2-6; no clear D gene. Trimming stripped 2 bases from V and 0 bases from J, with 5 bases between. Germline CDR1 and CDR2: SEHNR and FQNEAQ (reference sequence). The CDR3 spans 15 residues. The CDR3 loop is CASSLLSSGANVLTF. CDR3 DNA: TGTGCCAGCAGCTTACTAAGCTCTGGGGCCAACGTCCTGACTTTC.

This clone was counted a few times. The chain uses TRBV5-6 and TRBJ1-3; possibly TRBD1 for D (6 bases). The CDR3 sequence is 13 residues long. Trimming shortened V by 4 bases and J by 4 bases, and 9 bases separated the two germline ends. CDR1 is SGHDT and CDR2 is YYEEEE in the germline V gene. In nucleotides, the CDR3 is TGTGCCAGCAGCCTAGGACAGGGAAACACCATATATTTT. Translation gives CASSLGQGNTIYF.